This T cell receptor (beta chain) was identified in a study of blood T cell repertoires in COVID-19. Under the authors' procedure: The assay estimated nucleated cells by amplifying reference gene primers. The protocol was immunoSEQ multiplex PCR, while the TCRdb copy is restricted to in-frame clones and leaves out a portion. The V and J calls and clone size come from that table; D and trimming were worked out from the DNA. Counted here are more than 15,000 clones, over 75% occurring once; the ten biggest clones make up less than 20%. With 11 bases clipped from V and 3 bases from J, the junction kept 13 bases outside the gene matches. Germline CDR1 is LGHNA and CDR2 is YNFKEQ. The CDR3 covers 16 residues.

The TCR was taken from a human donor with active COVID-19. The donor label of this sample is uncertain. This chain uses TRBV4-2 with TRBJ1-4, with TRBD1 identical over 9 bases. The sample consisted of peripheral blood. CDR3 DNA sequence: TGTGCCGGAGGGACAGGGATTAAAGGAGCTAATGAAAAACTGTTTTTT. It translates to CAGGTGIKGANEKLFF.